The 19 T cell receptor beta chains given below trace back to one sample, sequenced in a study of T cells in Graves' hyperthyroidism and ophthalmopathy. Amplified TCR beta CDR3 regions came from RNA transcripts. A first-round RT-PCR of the TCR CDR3 used the HTBI primer set. TCRdb redid the calling of the multiplex PCR reads with MiXCR, one entry per CDR3 protein. The table lists around 580,000 distinct CDR3 sequences, 16% of them singletons, with approximately 18% in the top ten. The sequenced sample was blood. These receptors were obtained from a woman aged 18-29 years with Graves' hyperthyroidism.

This clonotype was seen at least ten times. The chain combines TRBV18 with TRBJ2-1, with D uncertain. CDR3 length equals 12 residues. Trimming pared 0 bases from V and 8 bases from J, leaving 5 bases between. CDR1 and CDR2 from the germline V gene are KGHSH and LQKENI. DNA for the CDR3: TGTGCCAGCTCACCACCCGTGGATGAGCAGTTCTTC. It is translated as CASSPPVDEQFF.

This clonotype has only a few counts. The chain is built from TRBV5-6 and TRBJ2-1; D ambiguous. Germline assignment: CDR1 SGHDT and CDR2 YYEEEE. The V end was cut by 2 bases, the J end by 3 bases, with 12 bases between. The CDR3 extends over 15 amino acids. The CDR3 nucleotides read TGTGCCAGCAGCTTACCGGATAGGTTCTACAATGAGCAGTTCTTC. This codes for CASSLPDRFYNEQFF.

The V gene is TRBV5-5, the J gene TRBJ2-1, with D perhaps assigned TRBD1 or TRBD2 (6 bases each). The CDR3 is 16 residues long. Trimming took off 4 bases at V and 12 bases at J, with 26 bases between the two ends. The germline CDR1 and CDR2 sequences are SGHKS and YYEKEE (reference sequence). This CDR3 is CASSPLWGAALGGQFF. Written as DNA, the CDR3 is TGTGCCAGCAGCCCCTTGTGGGGGGCCGCGCTCGGTGGGCAGTTCTTC. The full variable domain, rest sourced from reference TRBV5-5 and TRBJ2-1, is DAGVTQSPTHLIKTRGQQVTLRCSPISGHKSVSWYQQVLGQGPQFIFQYYEKEERGRGNFPDRFSARQFPNYSSELNVNALLLGDSALYLCASSPLWGAALGGQFFGPGTRLTVL.

The gene calls are TRBV19 and TRBJ2-7, with D perhaps TRBD2 (5 bases). The germline gives CDR1 LNHDA, CDR2 SQIVND (reference sequence). Trimming removed 5 bases from V and 2 bases from J, with 10 bases in between. The CDR3 has 13 amino acids. CDR3 loop: CASSFERTYEQYF. The CDR3 DNA reads as TGTGCCAGTAGTTTTGAGCGGACCTACGAGCAGTACTTC.

The chain links TRBV25-1 to TRBJ2-6; possibly TRBD2 for D (5 bases). The germline V and J ends were trimmed by 4 bases and 0 bases, with 22 bases remaining between them. In germline, CDR1 is MGHDK, CDR2 SYGVNS. CDR3 length: 20 residues. The CDR3 nucleotides are TGTGCCAGCAGTGTGCTTTTTTACGGGGAAGACGGCTCTGGGGCCAACGTCCTGACTTTC. Translated, it gives CASSVLFYGEDGSGANVLTF. Looking up the rest from reference TRBV25-1 and TRBJ2-6 gives the full variable domain: EADIYQTPRYLVIGTGKKITLECSQTMGHDKMYWYQQDPGMELHLIHYSYGVNSTEKGDLSSESTVSRIRTEHFPLTLESARPSHTSQYLCASSVLFYGEDGSGANVLTFGAGSRLTVL.

This clonotype has only one observation. A much larger clone differs by one base, so this may be a read error. The CDR3 coding sequence is TGTGGGATAATTAGCGGGAGACGAACCGGGGAGCTGCTTTTT. It encodes CGIISGRRTGELLF. This rearrangement joins TRBV20-1 to TRBJ2-2; 9 positions match TRBD2. Germline V gene data show CDR1 as DFQATT and CDR2 as SNEGSKA (reference sequence). The CDR3 consists of 14 residues.

This clonotype was found many times. V gene TRBV7-8 combines with J gene TRBJ2-1; 7 bases are shared with TRBD2. V lost 6 bases, J lost 5 bases, and 7 bases stayed unmatched. CDR1 is SGHVS, CDR2 FQNEAQ, per germline. The CDR3 extends over 14 amino acids. The CDR3 loop reads CASSAVAGNNEQFF. CDR3 DNA sequence: TGTGCCAGCAGTGCGGTAGCGGGTAACAATGAGCAGTTCTTC.

There are many counts of this clonotype. The chain uses TRBV2 and TRBJ1-2; D perhaps matches TRBD1 (5 bases). Germline CDR1 SNHLY, CDR2 FYNNEI. This CDR3 comprises 16 residues. Trimming left V 4 bases short and J 0 bases short, with 15 bases between. For the CDR3, the DNA is TGTGCCAGCAGTGGTTCTTGGTCAGGGACTAACTATGGCTACACCTTC. This codes for CASSGSWSGTNYGYTF.

Many counts were recorded for this clonotype. CDR3 residues: CSARDVGDTDTQYF. The DNA of the CDR3 is TGCAGTGCTAGGGACGTGGGGGACACAGATACGCAGTATTTT. The chain employs TRBV20-1 and TRBJ2-3; TRBD1 or TRBD2 may be the D gene (5 bases each). Looked up from germline, CDR1 is DFQATT and CDR2 is SNEGSKA (reference sequence). Trimming removed 3 bases at V and 2 bases at J, with 12 bases between. The CDR3 runs to 14 residues.

The sample holds a few counts of this clonotype. The chain uses TRBV6-1 and TRBJ2-2; 9 bases are shared with TRBD2. The germline V gene has CDR1 MNHNS and CDR2 SASEGT. This CDR3 has 18 amino acids. With V trimmed by 6 bases and J by 5 bases, 16 bases remained unmatched. The CDR3 here is CASRRLQREEGRTGELFF. The CDR3, as DNA: TGTGCCAGCAGACGACTCCAGCGGGAGGAAGGGAGGACCGGGGAGCTGTTTTTT.

In its sample, this clonotype was seen many times. The rearrangement links TRBV27 to TRBJ1-1; TRBD1 might be the D (5 bases). Germline assignment: CDR1 MNHEY and CDR2 SMNVEV (reference sequence). The CDR3 totals 14 residues. Trimming took off 3 bases at V and 1 base at J, with 9 bases between the two ends. The CDR3 here is CASSFDSSNTEAFF. CDR3 DNA: TGTGCCAGCAGTTTTGACAGTTCGAACACTGAAGCTTTCTTT.

V gene TRBV29-1 combines with J gene TRBJ1-4; the match to TRBD1 covers 7 bases. The J segment lost 8 bases and the V segment lost 6 bases, leaving 9 bases of the junction unmatched. Germline CDR1 SQVTM, CDR2 ANQGSEA. This CDR3 comprises 13 residues. The CDR3 nucleotides are TGCAGCGTCGCACAACAGGGGCACGAAAAACTGTTTTTT. This sequence encodes CSVAQQGHEKLFF.

This clonotype was found a few times. J is TRBJ2-4 and V is TRBV6-1, with D possibly matching TRBD2 (6 bases). This CDR3 contains 16 residues. V was clipped by 6 bases and J by 5 bases, with 20 bases between them. CDR1 MNHNS and CDR2 SASEGT come from the germline V gene. This CDR3 reads CASRLRPGEGENIQYF. The CDR3 DNA reads TGTGCCAGCAGGCTACGGCCGGGGGAAGGTGAAAACATTCAGTACTTC.

This clonotype was observed at least ten times. The chain is built from TRBV6-1 and TRBJ1-1, with 7 bases fitting TRBD1. Germline loops: CDR1 MNHNS, CDR2 SASEGT. With 6 bases clipped from V and 5 bases from J, the junction kept 6 bases outside the gene matches. The CDR3 extends over 13 amino acids. DNA of the CDR3: TGTGCCAGCAGAACTGCGACAGGGACTGAAGCTTTCTTT. This translates into CASRTATGTEAFF.

In its sample, this clonotype was seen many times. The gene calls are TRBV7-9 and TRBJ2-3; possible D gene TRBD2, 5 bases. V was pared by 5 bases and J by 2 bases, with 8 bases between. The germline V gene encodes CDR1 SEHNR and CDR2 FQNEAQ (reference sequence). The length of the CDR3 is 13 residues. This CDR3 reads CASSPGDTDTQYF. The CDR3, as DNA: TGTGCCAGCAGCCCCGGGGACACAGATACGCAGTATTTT.

This clonotype has just a few counts. The V gene is TRBV20-1, the J gene TRBJ1-4; D is ambiguous. The CDR3 is 12 amino acids. V shed 0 bases and J shed 7 bases, with 6 bases lying between them. Germline assignment: CDR1 DFQATT and CDR2 SNEGSKA (reference sequence). The CDR3 is CSARDSPEKLFF. Written as DNA, the CDR3 is TGCAGTGCTAGAGACTCCCCTGAAAAACTGTTTTTT.

The sample holds a few counts of this clonotype. V is TRBV5-1 and J is TRBJ2-7; TRBD1 matches at 7 bases. Germline V lookup: CDR1 SGHRS, CDR2 YFSETQ. This CDR3 contains 13 residues. J gave up 4 bases and V 4 bases, and 5 bases lay outside the gene matches. As DNA, the CDR3 is TGCGCCAGCAGCCGGGACAGCGTATACGAGCAGTACTTC. This gives the protein CASSRDSVYEQYF.

There are many counts of this clonotype. The chain uses TRBV20-1 and TRBJ1-1; a weak D match, TRBD1 (5 bases). The CDR3 has 11 amino acids. Germline values: CDR1 DFQATT, CDR2 SNEGSKA (reference sequence). The CDR3 DNA reads as TGCGCCAAGTCAGGGAGGACTGAAGCTTTCTTT. As protein: CAKSGRTEAFF.

The chain uses TRBV19 and TRBJ1-2; 7 positions match TRBD1. J was trimmed by 6 bases and V by 1 base; bases with no gene match: 8. The CDR3 totals 15 residues. The germline CDR1 and CDR2 sequences are LNHDA and SQIVND (reference sequence). The CDR3 bases are TGTGCCAGTAGTATAGTCAGGGGGGGCGTCGATGGCTACACCTTC. Residues: CASSIVRGGVDGYTF. The variable domain in full, with the rest retrieved from reference TRBV19 and TRBJ1-2, is DGGITQSPKYLFRKEGQNVTLSCEQNLNHDAMYWYRQDPGQGLRLIYYSQIVNDFQKGDIAEGYSVSREKKESFPLTVTSAQKNPTAFYLCASSIVRGGVDGYTFGSGTRLTVV.